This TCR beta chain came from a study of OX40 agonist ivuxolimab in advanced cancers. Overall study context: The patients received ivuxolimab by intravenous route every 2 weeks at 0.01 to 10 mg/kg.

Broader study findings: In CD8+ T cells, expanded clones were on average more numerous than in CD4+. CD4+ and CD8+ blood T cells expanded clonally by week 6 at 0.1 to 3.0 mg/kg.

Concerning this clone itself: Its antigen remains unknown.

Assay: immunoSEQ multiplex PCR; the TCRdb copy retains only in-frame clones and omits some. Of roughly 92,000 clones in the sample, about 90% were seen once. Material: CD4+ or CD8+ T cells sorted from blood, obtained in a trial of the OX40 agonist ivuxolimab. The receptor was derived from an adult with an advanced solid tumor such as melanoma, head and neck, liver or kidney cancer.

The CDR3 region has the DNA TGCGCCAGCAGTGATCGGCATAACACCTACGAGCAGTACTTC. Its protein is CASSDRHNTYEQYF. This rearrangement joins TRBV10-1 to TRBJ2-7; D call uncertain. Trimming left V 3 bases short and J 2 bases short, with 11 bases between. Per germline, CDR1 WNHNN and CDR2 SYGVQD (reference sequence). The CDR3 covers 14 residues.